This T cell receptor beta chain was documented in a study of T-cell memory formation after mild COVID-19. The TCR alpha and TCR beta cDNA libraries, bearing sample barcodes and UMIs, were generated by 5'RACE using constant-segment primers. TCRdb re-called the 5' RACE reads with MiXCR, one entry per CDR3 protein. The data hold about 620,000 distinct CDR3 sequences, with about a sixth observed a single time. Whole-study findings and limits: Certain responding clones were present in pre-infection memory, suggesting participation of cross-reactive memory.

Trimming removed 4 bases from V and 4 bases from J, with 14 bases in between. The CDR3 spans 14 residues. CDR1 is SGHDT, CDR2 YYEEEE, per germline. A note on this clonotype: Its target is not known.

The receptor's source is an adult woman who had mild COVID-19 (a few samples of this study predate the infection). Cell type and time point are not known. V and J are TRBV5-6 and TRBJ1-2; D is perhaps TRBD1 (5 bases). The specimen sequenced was PBMCs or a T cell subset sorted from them (not recorded which). Written as DNA, the CDR3 is TGTGCCAGCAGCCTGTTGACCGGGACCTATGGCTACACCTTC. Translation: CASSLLTGTYGYTF.